These T cell receptor beta chains were read from a single sample in a study of blood T cell repertoires in COVID-19. Here immunoSEQ multiplex PCR was the method, and the copy in TCRdb shows in-frame clones only, minus some. The repertoire has 50,000 to 65,000 clones, about 88% of them found once; the top ten carry nearly 4%. Material for sequencing was peripheral blood. The source of these receptors is an older man with acute or convalescent COVID-19. Both conserved end residues are part of each CDR3. A D gene is named only where the DNA matches it firmly. Clone size is given for some rows only: seen once, a few or many times, or a class if the clone is expanded.

abundance: NA
v_gene: TRBV6-5
j_gene: TRBJ1-1
d_gene: NA
CDR3aa: CASSYGRGIYTEAFF
CDR3nt: TGTGCCAGCAGTTACGGTAGGGGGATCTACACTGAAGCTTTCTTT

abundance: NA
v_gene: TRBV21-1
j_gene: TRBJ1-5
d_gene: NA
CDR3aa: CASSKGGGRGQPQHF
CDR3nt: TGTGCCAGCAGCAAAGGCGGGGGGAGAGGTCAGCCCCAGCATTTT

abundance: NA
v_gene: TRBV7-9
j_gene: TRBJ2-1
d_gene: TRBD1
CDR3aa: CASSLSAGGNEQFF
CDR3nt: TGTGCCAGCAGCTTATCGGCAGGGGGCAATGAGCAGTTCTTC

abundance: NA
v_gene: TRBV19
j_gene: TRBJ1-5
d_gene: TRBD1
CDR3aa: CASTPGQGPILNQPQHF
CDR3nt: TGTGCCAGCACCCCCGGACAGGGGCCCATCCTGAATCAGCCCCAGCATTTT

abundance: NA
v_gene: TRBV19
j_gene: TRBJ1-6
d_gene: NA
CDR3aa: CASKGQSQGSPLHF
CDR3nt: TGTGCCAGCAAAGGACAGTCCCAGGGTTCACCCCTCCACTTT

abundance: NA
v_gene: TRBV6-1
j_gene: TRBJ1-4
d_gene: NA
CDR3aa: CASSEPRAGSEKLFF
CDR3nt: TGTGCCAGCAGTGAACCTCGGGCCGGGAGTGAAAAACTGTTTTTT

abundance: NA
v_gene: TRBV27
j_gene: TRBJ2-7
d_gene: TRBD1
CDR3aa: CASSLKTGGTYEQYF
CDR3nt: TGTGCCAGCAGTTTAAAGACAGGGGGCACCTACGAGCAGTACTTC

abundance: NA
v_gene: TRBV12-5
j_gene: TRBJ2-1
d_gene: NA
CDR3aa: CASGSPRAGKIYNEQFF
CDR3nt: TGTGCTAGTGGTTCGCCACGTGCAGGGAAGATCTACAATGAGCAGTTCTTC

abundance: NA
v_gene: TRBV4-2
j_gene: TRBJ2-5
d_gene: NA
CDR3aa: CASSQDLGGAHDGTQYF
CDR3nt: TGTGCCAGCAGCCAAGATTTGGGGGGGGCCCACGACGGGACCCAGTACTTC

abundance: NA
v_gene: TRBV18
j_gene: TRBJ1-3
d_gene: NA
CDR3aa: CASSSTVISGNTIYF
CDR3nt: TGTGCCAGCTCATCAACAGTGATTTCTGGAAACACCATATATTTT

abundance: NA
v_gene: TRBV19
j_gene: TRBJ1-2
d_gene: NA
CDR3aa: CASSIHNYGYTF
CDR3nt: TGTGCCAGTAGTATCCATAACTATGGCTACACCTTC

abundance: NA
v_gene: TRBV14
j_gene: TRBJ2-3
d_gene: NA
CDR3aa: CASSQIRGTPQYF
CDR3nt: TGTGCCAGCAGCCAAATTAGAGGGACTCCGCAGTATTTT

abundance: NA
v_gene: TRBV19
j_gene: TRBJ2-1
d_gene: TRBD2
CDR3aa: CASSIDPSGAYNEQFF
CDR3nt: TGTGCCAGTAGTATAGATCCTAGCGGGGCTTACAATGAGCAGTTCTTC

abundance: NA
v_gene: TRBV11-2
j_gene: TRBJ1-6
d_gene: TRBD1
CDR3aa: CASSLGPQDRGFSPLHF
CDR3nt: TGTGCCAGCAGCTTAGGGCCTCAAGACAGGGGATTTTCACCCCTCCACTTT

abundance: NA
v_gene: TRBV7-2
j_gene: TRBJ1-1
d_gene: TRBD1
CDR3aa: CASSLQTGTNTEAFF
CDR3nt: TGTGCCAGCAGCTTACAGACAGGGACGAACACTGAAGCTTTCTTT

abundance: NA
v_gene: TRBV18
j_gene: TRBJ1-1
d_gene: NA
CDR3aa: CASSPTGQTEAFF
CDR3nt: TGTGCCAGCTCACCCACAGGGCAAACTGAAGCTTTCTTT

abundance: NA
v_gene: TRBV28
j_gene: TRBJ2-7
d_gene: TRBD1
CDR3aa: CASSLPRTGDDPYEQYF
CDR3nt: TGTGCCAGCAGTTTACCAAGGACAGGGGATGATCCCTACGAGCAGTACTTC

abundance: NA
v_gene: TRBV19
j_gene: TRBJ2-3
d_gene: NA
CDR3aa: CASSIGLARVTDTQYF
CDR3nt: TGTGCCAGTAGTATAGGCCTAGCGAGGGTCACAGATACGCAGTATTTT

abundance: NA
v_gene: TRBV6-2/TRBV6-3
j_gene: TRBJ2-3
d_gene: TRBD2
CDR3aa: CASSRTYSTSGTQYF
CDR3nt: TGTGCCAGCAGCCGCACTTACTCAACTAGCGGCACGCAGTATTTT

abundance: once
v_gene: TRBV6-1
j_gene: TRBJ2-1
d_gene: NA
CDR3aa: CASSGPGRGFYNEQFF
CDR3nt: TGTGCCAGCAGTGGTCCAGGGCGTGGATTCTACAATGAGCAGTTCTTC

abundance: NA
v_gene: TRBV27
j_gene: TRBJ1-5
d_gene: NA
CDR3aa: CASSQDGGLYSQHF
CDR3nt: TGTGCCAGCAGTCAGGATGGGGGCCTCTATAGCCAGCATTTT

abundance: NA
v_gene: TRBV19
j_gene: TRBJ1-1
d_gene: NA
CDR3aa: CASTPLAGGASTEAFF
CDR3nt: TGTGCCAGTACCCCTTTGGCGGGGGGCGCAAGCACTGAAGCTTTCTTT

abundance: NA
v_gene: TRBV7-2
j_gene: TRBJ2-7
d_gene: NA
CDR3aa: CASSLVGNSYEQYF
CDR3nt: TGTGCCAGCAGCTTAGTTGGCAACTCCTACGAGCAGTACTTC

abundance: NA
v_gene: TRBV7-8
j_gene: TRBJ1-5
d_gene: NA
CDR3aa: CASSAREFNQPQHF
CDR3nt: TGTGCCAGCAGCGCTCGGGAGTTCAATCAGCCCCAGCATTTT

abundance: NA
v_gene: TRBV14
j_gene: TRBJ2-7
d_gene: NA
CDR3aa: CASSPRAWGSNEQYF
CDR3nt: TGTGCCAGCAGCCCGAGGGCGTGGGGTTCTAACGAGCAGTACTTC

abundance: NA
v_gene: TRBV5-1
j_gene: TRBJ2-1
d_gene: TRBD1
CDR3aa: CASTPGTGDYNEQFF
CDR3nt: TGCGCCAGCACCCCCGGGACAGGAGACTACAATGAGCAGTTCTTC

abundance: NA
v_gene: TRBV7-8
j_gene: TRBJ1-4
d_gene: TRBD1
CDR3aa: CASSLGQGVGEKLFF
CDR3nt: TGTGCCAGCAGCTTAGGTCAGGGGGTGGGTGAAAAACTGTTTTTT

abundance: NA
v_gene: TRBV7-6
j_gene: TRBJ2-5
d_gene: TRBD1
CDR3aa: CASSRGRDRGREETQYF
CDR3nt: TGTGCCAGCAGCCGAGGGAGGGACAGGGGGCGCGAAGAGACCCAGTACTTC

abundance: NA
v_gene: TRBV4-3
j_gene: TRBJ2-1
d_gene: TRBD2
CDR3aa: CASSQGSGGVSYNEQFF
CDR3nt: TGCGCCAGCAGCCAAGGAAGCGGGGGGGTTTCCTACAATGAGCAGTTCTTC

abundance: NA
v_gene: TRBV5-5
j_gene: TRBJ2-2
d_gene: NA
CDR3aa: CASSPSQGALNTGELFF
CDR3nt: TGTGCCAGCAGCCCCAGTCAGGGTGCCCTGAACACCGGGGAGCTGTTTTTT

abundance: NA
v_gene: TRBV4-2
j_gene: TRBJ1-2
d_gene: TRBD1
CDR3aa: CASSQVSPIGGTGGAFGYTF
CDR3nt: TGTGCCAGCAGCCAAGTTTCACCCATCGGTGGGACAGGGGGCGCATTTGGCTACACCTTC

abundance: NA
v_gene: TRBV5-4
j_gene: TRBJ2-5
d_gene: NA
CDR3aa: CASSLAGGETQYF
CDR3nt: TGTGCCAGCAGCTTGGCCGGGGGAGAGACCCAGTACTTC

abundance: NA
v_gene: TRBV5-6
j_gene: TRBJ2-5
d_gene: TRBD2
CDR3aa: CASSRGERGYQETQYF
CDR3nt: TGTGCCAGCAGCCGGGGGGAGCGGGGGTACCAAGAGACCCAGTACTTC

abundance: NA
v_gene: TRBV4-3
j_gene: TRBJ2-1
d_gene: TRBD2
CDR3aa: CASSHWAGGRYNEQFF
CDR3nt: TGCGCCAGCAGCCATTGGGCGGGGGGCAGATACAATGAGCAGTTCTTC

abundance: NA
v_gene: TRBV7-3
j_gene: TRBJ1-1
d_gene: NA
CDR3aa: CASSLTGNTEAFF
CDR3nt: TGTGCCAGCAGCTTAACCGGGAACACTGAAGCTTTCTTT

abundance: NA
v_gene: TRBV19
j_gene: TRBJ2-2
d_gene: NA
CDR3aa: CASSIDRSRANTGELFF
CDR3nt: TGTGCCAGTAGTATAGATAGGAGCAGGGCAAACACCGGGGAGCTGTTTTTT

abundance: once
v_gene: TRBV6-4
j_gene: TRBJ2-1
d_gene: NA
CDR3aa: CASSVGGSNNEQFF
CDR3nt: TGTGCCAGCAGTGTAGGGGGATCCAACAATGAGCAGTTCTTC

abundance: NA
v_gene: TRBV6-1
j_gene: TRBJ2-5
d_gene: NA
CDR3aa: CASSEARTPRGTQYF
CDR3nt: TGTGCCAGCAGTGAAGCGCGGACGCCCAGGGGGACCCAGTACTTC

abundance: NA
v_gene: TRBV5-1
j_gene: TRBJ2-7
d_gene: TRBD1
CDR3aa: CASSLSGGSALWYEQYF
CDR3nt: TGCGCCAGCAGCCTTTCAGGGGGCTCAGCGTTATGGTACGAGCAGTACTTC

abundance: once
v_gene: TRBV28
j_gene: TRBJ2-7
d_gene: TRBD1
CDR3aa: CASTKWGQSYEQYF
CDR3nt: TGTGCCAGCACTAAATGGGGACAGAGCTACGAGCAGTACTTC

abundance: NA
v_gene: TRBV13
j_gene: TRBJ1-4
d_gene: NA
CDR3aa: CASSFGGAFVEKLFF
CDR3nt: TGTGCCAGCAGCTTCGGGGGTGCCTTTGTCGAAAAACTGTTTTTT

abundance: NA
v_gene: TRBV7-5
j_gene: TRBJ2-6
d_gene: NA
CDR3aa: CVSGGQYSGANVLTF
CDR3nt: TGTGTCAGCGGGGGTCAGTATTCTGGGGCCAACGTCCTGACTTTC

abundance: NA
v_gene: TRBV7-3
j_gene: TRBJ2-5
d_gene: NA
CDR3aa: CASSLRTSAGFQETQYF
CDR3nt: TGTGCCAGCAGCTTAAGGACCTCTGCGGGATTCCAAGAGACCCAGTACTTC

abundance: NA
v_gene: TRBV27
j_gene: TRBJ2-7
d_gene: TRBD2
CDR3aa: CASSSTSGGSYEQYF
CDR3nt: TGTGCCAGCAGTTCCACTAGCGGGGGGTCCTACGAGCAGTACTTC

abundance: once
v_gene: TRBV2
j_gene: TRBJ1-4
d_gene: NA
CDR3aa: CASSVRNEKLFF
CDR3nt: TGTGCCAGCAGTGTCCGTAATGAAAAACTGTTTTTT

abundance: NA
v_gene: TRBV7-2
j_gene: TRBJ2-7
d_gene: TRBD2
CDR3aa: CASSITSGDQYEQYF
CDR3nt: TGTGCCAGCAGCATTACTAGCGGGGATCAATACGAGCAGTACTTC

abundance: NA
v_gene: TRBV27
j_gene: TRBJ1-3
d_gene: NA
CDR3aa: CASSLRGVAGNTIYF
CDR3nt: TGTGCCAGCAGTTTACGGGGGGTAGCTGGAAACACCATATATTTT

abundance: NA
v_gene: TRBV6-5
j_gene: TRBJ2-7
d_gene: NA
CDR3aa: CASSYSSAGAYEQYF
CDR3nt: TGTGCCAGCAGTTACTCGAGTGCAGGGGCCTACGAGCAGTACTTC

abundance: NA
v_gene: TRBV11-3
j_gene: TRBJ2-1
d_gene: TRBD1
CDR3aa: CASSPRTGAKIEQFF
CDR3nt: TGTGCCAGCAGCCCACGGACAGGGGCCAAAATTGAGCAGTTCTTC

abundance: once
v_gene: TRBV13
j_gene: TRBJ2-6
d_gene: TRBD2
CDR3aa: CASSGGGQEHSGANVLTF
CDR3nt: TGTGCCAGTAGCGGGGGAGGACAGGAGCACTCTGGGGCCAACGTCCTGACTTTC

abundance: NA
v_gene: TRBV7-3
j_gene: TRBJ2-1
d_gene: NA
CDR3aa: CASSSNRGGPHNEQFF
CDR3nt: TGTGCCAGCAGCTCCAACAGGGGGGGCCCCCACAATGAGCAGTTCTTC

abundance: NA
v_gene: TRBV11-2
j_gene: TRBJ1-5
d_gene: NA
CDR3aa: CASSPDAGGNQPQHF
CDR3nt: TGTGCCAGCAGCCCCGACGCGGGGGGAAATCAGCCCCAGCATTTT

abundance: once
v_gene: TRBV5-4
j_gene: TRBJ2-3
d_gene: NA
CDR3aa: CASSLDGDTDTQYF
CDR3nt: TGTGCCAGCAGCCTAGACGGAGACACAGATACGCAGTATTTT

abundance: NA
v_gene: TRBV2
j_gene: TRBJ2-3
d_gene: NA
CDR3aa: CASSMGGATQYF
CDR3nt: TGTGCCAGCAGCATGGGGGGGGCAACGCAGTATTTT

abundance: NA
v_gene: TRBV19
j_gene: TRBJ2-5
d_gene: NA
CDR3aa: CASSTHIDRGTQYF
CDR3nt: TGTGCCAGTAGTACCCATATAGATCGGGGGACCCAGTACTTC